The 17 T cell receptor beta chains presented below share a single source sample, sequenced in a study of shared clonotypes between healthy human individuals. TCRdb's copy holds only in-frame clones and misses some; the assay was immunoSEQ multiplex PCR. This table holds roughly 2,000,000 clones, over 85% found once. Terminally differentiated effector memory CD45RA+ cells were excluded by CCR7 positive selection of CD45RO-negative cells. The sequenced material came from naive CD8+ T cells from PBMCs. The receptor source for this set is a young man in good health. Some clones in this sample may be carry-over from other donors' samples.

The chain uses TRBV5-1 and TRBJ2-2; D not certain. Trimming took 0 bases from V and 4 from J, leaving 4 bases between them. This CDR3 comprises 13 residues. The germline V gene encodes CDR1 SGHRS and CDR2 YFSETQ. CDR3 in DNA: TGCGCCAGCAGCTTGGCTACCACCGGGGAGCTGTTTTTT. This sequence encodes CASSLATTGELFF. Filled out from reference TRBV5-1 and TRBJ2-2, the complete variable domain reads KAGVTQTPRYLIKTRGQQVTLSCSPISGHRSVSWYQQTPGQGLQFLFEYFSETQRNKGNFPGRFSGRQFSNSRSEMNVSTLELGDSALYLCASSLATTGELFFGEGSRLTVL.

The CDR3, as DNA: TGTGCCAGCAGTAAGGGACAGGGGGCATGGCTCTACGAGCAGTACTTC. It yields the protein CASSKGQGAWLYEQYF. The V and J genes are TRBV27 and TRBJ2-7; the match to TRBD1 covers 12 bases. The germline V gene encodes CDR1 MNHEY and CDR2 SMNVEV (reference sequence). J gave up 3 bases and V 5 bases, and 8 bases lay outside the gene matches. This CDR3 contains 16 residues.

The rearrangement joins TRBV27 to TRBJ2-3; D unclear. CDR3 length: 13 amino acids. V lost 7 bases and J lost 4, with 12 bases in between. The germline CDR1 and CDR2 sequences are MNHEY and SMNVEV (reference sequence). Here the CDR3 reads CASNDLPADTQYF. The CDR3 DNA reads TGTGCCAGCAACGACTTACCGGCAGATACGCAGTATTTT.

This chain joins TRBV10-3 and TRBJ2-7; the D gene is possibly TRBD1 (5 bases). Looked up from germline, CDR1 is ENHRY and CDR2 is SYGVKD. CDR3 length equals 13 residues. V gave up 6 bases and J gave up 2 bases, with 11 bases separating them. DNA for the CDR3: TGTGCCATCAGCTTTGACAGCACCTACGAGCAGTACTTC. Translation: CAISFDSTYEQYF.

Turning to this clone: Other DNA sequences in this specimen translate into the identical CDR3. The chain combines TRBV6-5 with TRBJ2-7, with a tentative D call TRBD1 (6 bases). Germline V gene sequence: CDR1 MNHEY, CDR2 SVGAGI. V was pared by 2 bases and J by 5 bases, with 10 bases between. CDR3 size: 13 residues. The CDR3 DNA reads TGTGCCAGCAGTTACCTTCAGGGGAACGAGCAGTACTTC. Protein sequence: CASSYLQGNEQYF.

V is TRBV6-6 and J is TRBJ2-7; 10 bases are shared with TRBD1. With V trimmed by 4 bases and J by 9 bases, 6 bases remained unmatched. The CDR3 is 13 amino acids. In germline, CDR1 is MNHNY, CDR2 SVGAGI (reference sequence). Here the CDR3 DNA reads TGTGCCAGCAGTTGGGACAGGGGAGGGTGGCAGTACTTC. This codes for CASSWDRGGWQYF.

The chain uses TRBV27 and TRBJ2-7, with TRBD2 identical over 14 bases. Germline V gene lookup returns CDR1 MNHEY and CDR2 SMNVEV (reference sequence). Germline trimming cut 2 bases from V and 0 bases from J; bases unmatched to any gene: 6. The CDR3 spans 18 residues. The CDR3, as DNA: TGTGCCAGCAGTTTAACACGGACTAGCGGGAGGCCCTCCTACGAGCAGTACTTC. This codes for CASSLTRTSGRPSYEQYF.

This clone appeared once. The rearrangement uses TRBV27 and TRBJ2-2; the D is unclear. Germline values: CDR1 MNHEY, CDR2 SMNVEV (reference sequence). The CDR3 totals 13 residues. V was trimmed by 6 bases and J by 0 bases, leaving 5 bases between them. The CDR3 region is CASRIPNTGELFF. CDR3 nucleotides: TGTGCCAGCAGGATCCCGAACACCGGGGAGCTGTTTTTT.

The chain recombines TRBV29-1 with TRBJ1-2, with 7 bases that match TRBD1. Per the germline V gene, CDR1 is SQVTM and CDR2 is ANQGSEA. The CDR3 is made up of 13 amino acids. J lost 3 bases, V lost 6 bases, and 7 bases had no gene match. Here the CDR3 DNA reads TGCAGCGTGGGAGACAGGGTGGACTATGGCTACACCTTC. Its protein product is CSVGDRVDYGYTF.

The chain links TRBV28 to TRBJ2-1; the D gene is possibly TRBD2 (6 bases). This CDR3 is 16 amino acids long. V gave up 5 bases and J gave up 6 bases, with 20 bases separating them. Looked up from germline, CDR1 is MDHEN and CDR2 is SYDVKM. The CDR3 nucleotides are TGTGCCAGCAGTCCCGCCCGGGAGCGTGCATTCAATGAGCAGTTCTTC. Translated, it gives CASSPARERAFNEQFF.

This clone was observed once. The chain links TRBV28 to TRBJ1-4, with 8 bases identical to TRBD1. The CDR3 covers 16 residues. V shed 6 bases, J shed 8 bases, and the junction held 14 bases outside the gene matches. Germline V gives CDR1 MDHEN, CDR2 SYDVKM. This chain's CDR3 is CASRLQGGWVGEKLFF. The CDR3 DNA reads TGTGCCAGCAGGCTACAGGGGGGTTGGGTGGGAGAAAAACTGTTTTTT.

The V call is TRBV7-7, the J call TRBJ2-7; 8 nucleotides line up with TRBD1. Germline CDR1 reads SSHAT; CDR2 reads FNYEAQ (reference sequence). The CDR3 loop spans 13 amino acids. Trimming removed 2 bases from V and 9 bases from J; junction bases left unmatched: 6. CDR3 region: CASSLSQGAMQYF. The CDR3 DNA follows: TGTGCCAGCAGCTTAAGCCAGGGGGCGATGCAGTACTTC.

V usage is TRBV7-6 and J usage is TRBJ2-5; 7 bases fit TRBD1. Germline CDR1 and CDR2: SGHVS and FNYEAQ. The CDR3 extends over 17 amino acids. The V gene end was trimmed by 7 bases and the J gene end by 2 bases; junction bases not matched to a gene: 16. The CDR3 sequence is CASTPSVLGRGQETQYF. CDR3 in DNA: TGTGCCAGCACCCCCTCCGTGTTGGGCAGGGGGCAAGAGACCCAGTACTTC.

The chain uses TRBV9 and TRBJ1-4; 7 positions agree with TRBD1. V lost 3 bases, J lost 2 bases, and 4 bases stayed unmatched. Germline CDR1 SGDLS, CDR2 YYNGEE. The CDR3 is made up of 15 amino acids. The CDR3 protein is CASSESRGTNEKLFF. As DNA, the CDR3 is TGTGCCAGCAGCGAATCCAGGGGGACTAATGAAAAACTGTTTTTT.

This clone was found once. The rearrangement uses TRBV11-1 and TRBJ2-1; TRBD2 aligns across 7 bases. Germline CDR1 and CDR2: SGHAT and FQDESV (reference sequence). V was clipped by 1 base and J by 4 bases; unmatched bases: 4. The length of the CDR3 is 15 residues. CDR3 DNA sequence: TGTGCCAGCAGCTTAGGAATCGGGGGGTACAATGAGCAGTTCTTC. Translation: CASSLGIGGYNEQFF. Using reference TRBV11-1 and TRBJ2-1 for the parts outside the CDR3, the full variable domain is EAEVAQSPRYKITEKSQAVAFWCDPISGHATLYWYRQILGQGPELLVQFQDESVVDDSQLPKDRFSAERLKGVDSTLKIQPAELGDSAMYLCASSLGIGGYNEQFFGPGTRLTVL.

This clone was observed once. The rearrangement links TRBV7-9 to TRBJ2-7, with 11 bases fitting TRBD2. Germline CDR1 is SEHNR and CDR2 is FQNEAQ (reference sequence). The CDR3 is made up of 15 amino acids. Trimming removed 5 bases from V and 3 bases from J; junction bases left unmatched: 6. The CDR3 DNA reads as TGTGCCAGCAGCACCACTAGCGGGAGATTCTACGAGCAGTACTTC. This codes for CASSTTSGRFYEQYF.

The V and J genes are TRBV6-5 and TRBJ2-5, with TRBD2 as a possible D gene (5 bases). The J call may be mistaken, given a closer DNA end match to TRBJ2-7. This CDR3 is 14 amino acids long. CDR1 and CDR2 (germline): MNHEY, SVGAGI. This CDR3 reads CASSPFPGSYEQYF. The CDR3 DNA sequence: TGTGCCAGCAGCCCTTTTCCGGGGAGCTACGAGCAGTACTTC.